These 13 T cell receptor beta chains came from one sample sequenced in a study of shared clonotypes between healthy human individuals. Produced via immunoSEQ multiplex PCR; TCRdb's table is partial and in-frame only. The sample holds roughly 1,800,000 clones, about 95% seen once. Selected positively for CCR7 and CD45RO-negative, naive CD8 cells excluded terminally differentiated effector memory CD45RA+ cells. Sequenced: naive CD8+ T cells sorted from blood. Source of these receptors: a man aged 18 to 35 in good health.

The V gene is TRBV5-3, the J gene TRBJ2-7, with 10 bases matching TRBD2. TRBV5-3 is classed as an ORF, of uncertain function. V trimming: 2 bases; J trimming: 3 bases; junction bases outside the gene matches: 2. The CDR3 spans 14 residues. The CDR3 coding sequence is TGTGCCAGAAGCTTTACTAGCGGGGACTACGAGCAGTACTTC. Its translation is CARSFTSGDYEQYF.

The chain employs TRBV6-1 and TRBJ1-5; D is possibly TRBD1 (6 bases). The CDR3 is 15 amino acids. CDR1 is MNHNS and CDR2 is SASEGT in the germline V gene. V was pared by 3 bases and J by 5 bases, with 14 bases between. CDR3 region: CASSDATGGDQPQHF. CDR3 coding DNA: TGTGCCAGCAGTGATGCGACGGGGGGCGATCAGCCCCAGCATTTT.

Note on this clone: Other DNA sequences within the sample encode an identical CDR3. This chain joins TRBV9 and TRBJ2-7; D may be TRBD2 (5 bases). Trimming took off 0 bases at V and 2 bases at J, with 9 bases between the two ends. The CDR3 is made up of 14 amino acids. CDR1 and CDR2 from the germline V gene are SGDLS and YYNGEE. The CDR3 region has the DNA TGTGCCAGCAGCGTAGCGGGGAAGGCCTACGAGCAGTACTTC. Its translation: CASSVAGKAYEQYF.

This chain uses TRBV7-2 with TRBJ1-6; D might be TRBD1 (5 bases). CDR3 length: 17 amino acids. Germline V gives CDR1 SGHTA, CDR2 FQGNSA. Trimming took 7 bases from V and 0 from J, leaving 16 bases between them. The CDR3: CASTPPRGGSYNSPLHF. Written as DNA, the CDR3 is TGTGCCAGCACCCCTCCGAGGGGAGGCTCCTATAATTCACCCCTCCACTTT.

This clone was picked up a small number of times. The chain recombines TRBV11-2 with TRBJ1-6; no clear D gene. Per the germline V gene, CDR1 is SGHAT and CDR2 is FQNNGV. The ends were cut back, 5 bases at V and 7 bases at J, with 18 bases in the middle. The CDR3 is made up of 16 amino acids. Written as DNA, the CDR3 is TGTGCCAGCAGCCCTCACGGGCCAGAACGGAATTCACCCCTCCACTTT. It yields the protein CASSPHGPERNSPLHF.

V is TRBV6-5 and J is TRBJ2-2, with TRBD1 identical over 8 bases. The germline V gene encodes CDR1 MNHEY and CDR2 SVGAGI. J lost 7 bases, V lost 2 bases, and 9 bases had no gene match. The CDR3 consists of 16 residues. CDR3 nucleotides: TGTGCCAGCAGTTACACCGGGACAGGCTCGAGCGGGGAGCTGTTTTTT. Protein product: CASSYTGTGSSGELFF.

This chain connects TRBV4-3 to TRBJ2-7; no firm D call. V was pared by 1 base and J by 6 bases, with 16 bases between. The CDR3 runs to 15 residues. Germline V CDR1 and CDR2: LGHNA, YSLEER. As DNA, the CDR3 is TGCGCCAGCAGCCAAGTAGTAGAAGTCCTACCCGAGCAGTACTTC. As protein: CASSQVVEVLPEQYF.

The chain has TRBV27 and TRBJ2-2; no clear D gene. CDR3 length: 14 amino acids. Germline CDR1 is MNHEY and CDR2 is SMNVEV (reference sequence). With 5 bases removed from V and 1 base from J, the gap between germline ends came to 8 bases. The CDR3 DNA is TGTGCCAGCAGTGAGGAAGGGAACACCGGGGAGCTGTTTTTT. This sequence encodes CASSEEGNTGELFF.

The chain recombines TRBV27 with TRBJ2-1; 7 bases are shared with TRBD1. The CDR3 is 14 amino acids. Germline V gene sequence: CDR1 MNHEY, CDR2 SMNVEV (reference sequence). The trim removed 6 bases at V and 12 bases at J, leaving 14 bases unmatched. The CDR3 region is CASSRDEDRIWQFF. CDR3 coding DNA: TGTGCCAGCAGCCGGGACGAGGACAGGATATGGCAGTTCTTC.

V usage is TRBV5-6 and J usage is TRBJ1-2, with unresolved D. Germline CDR1 and CDR2: SGHDT and YYEEEE. V dropped 2 bases and J dropped 10 bases, with 15 bases sitting between them. The CDR3 consists of 13 residues. As DNA, the CDR3 is TGTGCCAGCAGCTTCGGTTCACCTAGCGCCTACACCTTC. The encoded protein is CASSFGSPSAYTF.

The gene calls are TRBV27 and TRBJ2-7, with D tentatively TRBD1 or TRBD2 (6 bases each). Looked up from germline, CDR1 is MNHEY and CDR2 is SMNVEV (reference sequence). V lost 1 base and J lost 0, with 10 bases in between. This CDR3 is built from 15 residues. The CDR3 nucleotides read TGTGCCAGCAGTTTATTTGCGGGACACTCCTACGAGCAGTACTTC. This gives the protein CASSLFAGHSYEQYF.

This chain joins TRBV4-1 and TRBJ1-2; 7 nucleotides agree with TRBD1. Germline-derived CDR1 and CDR2 are MGHRA and YSYEKL. The CDR3 consists of 13 residues. V lost 0 bases and J lost 8; bases outside the gene matches: 3. The CDR3 DNA is TGCGCCAGCAGCCAAGAGACAGGGCGCGGCTACACCTTC. Residues: CASSQETGRGYTF.

The genes are TRBV7-9 and TRBJ1-1, with no clear D. The V end lost 3 bases, the J end lost 1 base, and 3 bases lay between the germline ends. The CDR3 has 12 amino acids. Germline V gene sequence: CDR1 SEHNR, CDR2 FQNEAQ (reference sequence). The CDR3 protein is CASSFENTEAFF. CDR3 sequence (DNA): TGTGCCAGCAGCTTCGAGAACACTGAAGCTTTCTTT.